This T cell receptor beta chain stems from a study of Tregs in tolerant kidney transplant recipients. Findings of the study overall: Tregs expanded with activated donor B cells seemed most donor-specific. Validation in larger populations is needed because few patients were studied. This study did not directly address biological reproducibility.

About this clone itself: The target antigen is unknown.

Germline assignment: CDR1 SGDLS and CDR2 YYNGEE. With V trimmed by 0 bases and J by 5 bases, 4 bases remained unmatched. The CDR3 runs to 15 residues. Thawed PBMCs were FACS-sorted into unstimulated CD4+CD25+CD127- regulatory T cells, CD4+CD25- non-regulatory cells, CD4 and CD8 cells. Profiled with immunoSEQ multiplex PCR; TCRdb holds only in-frame clones, not every one. This sample has 85,000 to 90,000 clones; more than 90% occur once, and the top ten carry about 4.9%. The sample consisted of CD8+ T cells from blood. The source is a human donor in good health. This chain joins TRBV9 and TRBJ2-7; 11 bases are a match to TRBD2. The CDR3 loop is CASSVVGSGGDEQYF. The CDR3 region has the DNA TGTGCCAGCAGCGTAGTTGGTAGCGGGGGGGACGAGCAGTACTTC.